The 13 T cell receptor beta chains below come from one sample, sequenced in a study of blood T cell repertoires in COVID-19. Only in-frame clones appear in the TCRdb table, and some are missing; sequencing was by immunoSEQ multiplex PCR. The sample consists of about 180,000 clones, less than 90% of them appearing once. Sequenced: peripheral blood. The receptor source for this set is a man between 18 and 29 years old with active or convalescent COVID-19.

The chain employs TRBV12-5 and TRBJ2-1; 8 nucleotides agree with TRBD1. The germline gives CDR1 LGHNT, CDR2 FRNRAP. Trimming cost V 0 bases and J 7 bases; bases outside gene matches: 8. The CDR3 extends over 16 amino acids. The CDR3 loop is CASGLVTDRVRNEQFF. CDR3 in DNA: TGTGCTAGTGGTTTGGTAACGGACAGGGTCCGGAATGAGCAGTTCTTC.

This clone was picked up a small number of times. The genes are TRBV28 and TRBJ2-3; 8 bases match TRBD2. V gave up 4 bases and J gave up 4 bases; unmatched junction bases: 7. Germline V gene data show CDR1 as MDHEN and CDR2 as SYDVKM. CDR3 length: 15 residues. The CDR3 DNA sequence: TGTGCCAGCAGTTGGGCGGGAGGAGGGGCAGATACGCAGTATTTT. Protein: CASSWAGGGADTQYF.

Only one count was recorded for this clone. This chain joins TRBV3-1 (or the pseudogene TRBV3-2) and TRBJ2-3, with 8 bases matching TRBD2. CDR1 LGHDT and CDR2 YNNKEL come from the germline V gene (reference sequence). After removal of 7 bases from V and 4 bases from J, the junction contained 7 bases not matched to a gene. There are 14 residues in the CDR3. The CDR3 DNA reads TGTGCCAGCACCCGGGCGGGGGGCTCAGATACGCAGTATTTT. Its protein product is CASTRAGGSDTQYF.

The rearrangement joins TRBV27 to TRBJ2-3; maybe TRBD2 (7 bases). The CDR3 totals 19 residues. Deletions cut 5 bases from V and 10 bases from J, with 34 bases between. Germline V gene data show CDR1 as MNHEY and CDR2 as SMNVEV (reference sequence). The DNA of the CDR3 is TGTGCCAGCAGTATAGACGCGTCCCGGGCCCTCATGGGAGGGGGGGCGCAGTATTTT. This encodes CASSIDASRALMGGGAQYF.

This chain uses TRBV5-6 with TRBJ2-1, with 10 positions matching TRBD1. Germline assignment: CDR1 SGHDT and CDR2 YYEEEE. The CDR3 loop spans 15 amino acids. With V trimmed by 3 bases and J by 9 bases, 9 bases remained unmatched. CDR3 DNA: TGTGCCAGCAGCTCGACGGGACAGGGGTGGGCTGAGCAGTTCTTC. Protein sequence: CASSSTGQGWAEQFF. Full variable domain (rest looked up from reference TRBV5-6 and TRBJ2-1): DAGVTQSPTHLIKTRGQQVTLRCSPKSGHDTVSWYQQALGQGPQFIFQYYEEEERQRGNFPDRFSGHQFPNYSSELNVNALLLGDSALYLCASSSTGQGWAEQFFGPGTRLTVL.

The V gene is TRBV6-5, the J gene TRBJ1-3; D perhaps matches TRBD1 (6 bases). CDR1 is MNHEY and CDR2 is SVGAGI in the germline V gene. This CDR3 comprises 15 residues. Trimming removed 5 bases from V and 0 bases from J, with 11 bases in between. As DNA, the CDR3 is TGTGCCAGCAGTCGGGGACAAATCTCTGGAAACACCATATATTTT. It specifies CASSRGQISGNTIYF.

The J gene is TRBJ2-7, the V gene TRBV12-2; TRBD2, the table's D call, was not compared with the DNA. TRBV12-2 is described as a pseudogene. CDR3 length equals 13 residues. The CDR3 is CASRSPVIHEQYF. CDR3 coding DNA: TGTGCAAGTCGCTCCCCCGTAATCCACGAGCAGTACTTC.

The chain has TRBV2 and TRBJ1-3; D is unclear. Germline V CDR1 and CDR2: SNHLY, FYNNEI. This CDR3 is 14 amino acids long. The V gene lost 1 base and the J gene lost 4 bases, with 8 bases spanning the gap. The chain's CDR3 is CASSEVRTGNTIYF. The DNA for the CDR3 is TGTGCCAGCAGTGAAGTGCGTACGGGAAACACCATATATTTT.

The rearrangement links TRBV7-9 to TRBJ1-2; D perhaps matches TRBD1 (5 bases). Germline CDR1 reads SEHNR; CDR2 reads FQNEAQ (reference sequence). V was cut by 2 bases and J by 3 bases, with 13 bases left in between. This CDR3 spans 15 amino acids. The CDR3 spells CASSLTRTPDYGYTF. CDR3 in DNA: TGTGCCAGCAGCTTAACAAGGACACCCGACTATGGCTACACCTTC.

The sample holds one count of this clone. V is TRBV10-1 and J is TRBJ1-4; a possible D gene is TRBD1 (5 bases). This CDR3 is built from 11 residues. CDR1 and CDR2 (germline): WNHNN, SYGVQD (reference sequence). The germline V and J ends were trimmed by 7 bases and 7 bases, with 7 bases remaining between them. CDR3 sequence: CASMGGEKLFF. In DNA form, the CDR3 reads TGCGCCAGCATGGGGGGTGAAAAACTGTTTTTT.

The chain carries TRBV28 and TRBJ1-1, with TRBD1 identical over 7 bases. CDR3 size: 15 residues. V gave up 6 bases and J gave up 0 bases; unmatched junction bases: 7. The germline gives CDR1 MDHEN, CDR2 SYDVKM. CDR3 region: CASSKNRGLNTEAFF. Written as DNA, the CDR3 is TGTGCCAGCAGCAAAAACAGGGGACTGAACACTGAAGCTTTCTTT.

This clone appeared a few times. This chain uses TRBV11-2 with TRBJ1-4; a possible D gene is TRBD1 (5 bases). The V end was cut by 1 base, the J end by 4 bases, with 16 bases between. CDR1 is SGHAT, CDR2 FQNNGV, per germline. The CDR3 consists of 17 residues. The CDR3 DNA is TGTGCCAGCAGCTTAGTCGGGGGGATCTATGGTAATGAAAAACTGTTTTTT. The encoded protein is CASSLVGGIYGNEKLFF.

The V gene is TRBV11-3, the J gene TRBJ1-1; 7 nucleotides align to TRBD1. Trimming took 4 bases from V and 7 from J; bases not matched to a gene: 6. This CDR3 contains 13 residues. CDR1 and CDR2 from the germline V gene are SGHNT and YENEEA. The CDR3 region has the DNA TGTGCCAGCAGCTCCTACCGGGACAGTGAAGCTTTCTTT. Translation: CASSSYRDSEAFF.